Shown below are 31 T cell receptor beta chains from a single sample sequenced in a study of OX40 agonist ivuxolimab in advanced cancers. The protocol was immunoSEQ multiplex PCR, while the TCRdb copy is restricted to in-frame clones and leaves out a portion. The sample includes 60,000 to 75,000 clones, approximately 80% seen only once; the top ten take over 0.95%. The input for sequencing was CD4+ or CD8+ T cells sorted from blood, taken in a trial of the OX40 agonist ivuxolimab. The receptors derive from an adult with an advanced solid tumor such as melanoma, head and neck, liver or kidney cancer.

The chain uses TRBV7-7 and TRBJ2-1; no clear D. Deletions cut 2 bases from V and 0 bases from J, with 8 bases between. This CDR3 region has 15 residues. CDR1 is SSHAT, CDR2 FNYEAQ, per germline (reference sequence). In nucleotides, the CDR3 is TGTGCCAGCAGCTTATCCGGATTCTCCTACAATGAGCAGTTCTTC. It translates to CASSLSGFSYNEQFF.

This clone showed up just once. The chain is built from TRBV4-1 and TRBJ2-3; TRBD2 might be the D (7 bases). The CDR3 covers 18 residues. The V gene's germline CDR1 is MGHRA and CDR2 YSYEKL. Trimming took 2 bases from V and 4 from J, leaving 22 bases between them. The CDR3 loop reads CASSQTALVGGAADTQYF. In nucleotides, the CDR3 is TGCGCCAGCAGCCAAACTGCCCTTGTGGGGGGGGCAGCAGATACGCAGTATTTT.

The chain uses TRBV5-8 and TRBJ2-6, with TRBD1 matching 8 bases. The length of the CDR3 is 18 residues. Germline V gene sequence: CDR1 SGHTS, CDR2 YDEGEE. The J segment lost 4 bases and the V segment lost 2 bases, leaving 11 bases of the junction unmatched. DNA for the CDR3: TGTGCCAGCAGCTTTCGAGGTCGCCAGGGGGCGGGGGCCAACGTCCTGACTTTC. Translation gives CASSFRGRQGAGANVLTF.

CDR3 in amino acids: CASSLAPTGAGEQYF. The CDR3, as DNA: TGTGCCAGCAGCTTGGCTCCGACAGGGGCAGGCGAGCAGTACTTC. The chain joins TRBV5-5 to TRBJ2-7, with 8 bases matching TRBD1. V shed 0 bases, J shed 6 bases, and the junction held 8 bases outside the gene matches. CDR1 and CDR2 (germline): SGHKS, YYEKEE (reference sequence). The CDR3 is 15 residues long.

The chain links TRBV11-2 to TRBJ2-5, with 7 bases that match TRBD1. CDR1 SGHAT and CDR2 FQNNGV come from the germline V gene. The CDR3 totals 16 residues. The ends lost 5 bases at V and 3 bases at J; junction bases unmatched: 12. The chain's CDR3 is CASSPGQVRMKETQYF. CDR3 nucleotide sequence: TGTGCCAGCAGCCCTGGACAGGTCCGAATGAAAGAGACCCAGTACTTC.

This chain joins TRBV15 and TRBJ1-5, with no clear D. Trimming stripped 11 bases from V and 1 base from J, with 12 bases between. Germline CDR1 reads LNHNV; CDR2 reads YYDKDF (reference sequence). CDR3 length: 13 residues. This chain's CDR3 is CAFGSRSNQPQHF. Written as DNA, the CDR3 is TGTGCCTTTGGGAGTAGAAGCAATCAGCCCCAGCATTTT.

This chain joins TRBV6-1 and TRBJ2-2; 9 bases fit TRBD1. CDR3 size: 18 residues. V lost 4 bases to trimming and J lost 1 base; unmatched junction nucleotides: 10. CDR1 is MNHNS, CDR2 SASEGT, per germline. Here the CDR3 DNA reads TGTGCCAGCAGTGTCCTCCACAGGACAGGGGTGAACACCGGGGAGCTGTTTTTT. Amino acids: CASSVLHRTGVNTGELFF.

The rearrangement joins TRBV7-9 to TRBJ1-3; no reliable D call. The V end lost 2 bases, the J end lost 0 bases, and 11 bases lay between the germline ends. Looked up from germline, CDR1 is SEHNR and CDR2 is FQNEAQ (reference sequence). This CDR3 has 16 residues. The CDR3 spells CASSLSGQSSGNTIYF. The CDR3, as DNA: TGTGCCAGCAGCTTAAGTGGCCAGAGCTCTGGAAACACCATATATTTT.

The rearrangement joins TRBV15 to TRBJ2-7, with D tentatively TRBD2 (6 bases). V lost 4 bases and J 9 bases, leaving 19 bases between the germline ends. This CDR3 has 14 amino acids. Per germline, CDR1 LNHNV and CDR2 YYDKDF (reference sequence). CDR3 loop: CATSTSLRGNRQYF. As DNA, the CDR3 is TGTGCCACCAGCACCTCCTTGCGGGGAAATAGGCAGTACTTC.

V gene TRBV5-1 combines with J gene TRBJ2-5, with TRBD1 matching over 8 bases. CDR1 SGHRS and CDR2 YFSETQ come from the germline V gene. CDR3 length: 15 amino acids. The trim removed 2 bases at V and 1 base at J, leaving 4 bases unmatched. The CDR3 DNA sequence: TGCGCCAGCAGCTTTGTGGGGACAGGCCAAGAGACCCAGTACTTC. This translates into CASSFVGTGQETQYF.

The CDR3: CASSVAGGSEKLFF. The CDR3 bases are TGTGCCAGCAGCGTAGCAGGGGGCAGTGAAAAACTGTTTTTT. The V call is TRBV9, the J call TRBJ1-4, with 8 bases lining up with TRBD1. This CDR3 spans 14 amino acids. V was pared by 0 bases and J by 7 bases, with 2 bases of the junction left unmatched. CDR1 and CDR2 (germline): SGDLS, YYNGEE.

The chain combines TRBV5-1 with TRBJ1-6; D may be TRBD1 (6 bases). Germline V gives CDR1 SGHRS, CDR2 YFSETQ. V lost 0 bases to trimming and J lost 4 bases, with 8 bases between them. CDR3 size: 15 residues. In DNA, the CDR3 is TGCGCCAGCAGCTTGGCACAGGGATATAATTCACCCCTCCACTTT. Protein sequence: CASSLAQGYNSPLHF.

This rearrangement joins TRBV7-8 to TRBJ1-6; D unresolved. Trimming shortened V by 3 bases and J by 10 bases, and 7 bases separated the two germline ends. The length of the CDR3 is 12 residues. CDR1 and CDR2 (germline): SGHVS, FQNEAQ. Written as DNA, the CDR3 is TGTGCCAGCAGCTTCTCAGGCTCACCCCTCCACTTT. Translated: CASSFSGSPLHF.

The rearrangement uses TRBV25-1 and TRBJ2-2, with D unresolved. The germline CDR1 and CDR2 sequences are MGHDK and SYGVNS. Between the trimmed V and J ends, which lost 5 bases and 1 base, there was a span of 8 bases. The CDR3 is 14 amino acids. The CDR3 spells CASSTHRNTGELFF. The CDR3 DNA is TGTGCCAGCAGTACCCACAGGAACACCGGGGAGCTGTTTTTT.

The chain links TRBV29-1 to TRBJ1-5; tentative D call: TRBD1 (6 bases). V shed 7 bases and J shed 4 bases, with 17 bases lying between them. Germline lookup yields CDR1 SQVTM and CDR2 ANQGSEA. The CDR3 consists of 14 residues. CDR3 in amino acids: CSATDSGSNQPQHF. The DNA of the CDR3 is TGCAGCGCTACGGACAGCGGCTCTAATCAGCCCCAGCATTTT.

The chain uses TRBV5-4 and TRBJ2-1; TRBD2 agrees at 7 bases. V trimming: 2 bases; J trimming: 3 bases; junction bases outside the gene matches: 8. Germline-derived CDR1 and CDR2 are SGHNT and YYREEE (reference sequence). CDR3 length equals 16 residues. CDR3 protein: CASSLGGEGNYNEQFF. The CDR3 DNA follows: TGTGCCAGCAGCTTAGGAGGGGAGGGGAACTACAATGAGCAGTTCTTC.

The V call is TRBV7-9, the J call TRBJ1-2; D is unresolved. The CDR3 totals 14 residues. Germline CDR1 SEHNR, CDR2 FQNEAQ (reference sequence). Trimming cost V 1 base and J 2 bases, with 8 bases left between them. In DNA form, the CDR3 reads TGTGCCAGCAGCTTAGGTGCGGGAAACTATGGCTACACCTTC. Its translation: CASSLGAGNYGYTF.

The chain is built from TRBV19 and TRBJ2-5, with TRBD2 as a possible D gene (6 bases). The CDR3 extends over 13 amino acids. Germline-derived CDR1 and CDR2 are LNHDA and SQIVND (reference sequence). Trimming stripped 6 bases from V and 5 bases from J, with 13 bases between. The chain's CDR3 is CASRVPAGETQYF. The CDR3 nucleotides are TGTGCCAGTAGGGTTCCCGCGGGGGAGACCCAGTACTTC.

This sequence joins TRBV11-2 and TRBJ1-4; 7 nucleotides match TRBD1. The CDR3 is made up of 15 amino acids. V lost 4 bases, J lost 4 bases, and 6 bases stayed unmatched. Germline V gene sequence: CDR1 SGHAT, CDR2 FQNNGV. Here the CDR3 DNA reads TGTGCCAGCAGCTCCCGGGGACAGATTAATGAAAAACTGTTTTTT. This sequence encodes CASSSRGQINEKLFF.

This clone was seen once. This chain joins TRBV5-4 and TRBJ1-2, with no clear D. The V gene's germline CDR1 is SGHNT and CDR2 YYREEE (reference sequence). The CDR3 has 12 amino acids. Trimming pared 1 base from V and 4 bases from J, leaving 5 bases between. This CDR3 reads CASSLNSYGYTF. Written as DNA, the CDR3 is TGTGCCAGCAGCTTGAATAGCTATGGCTACACCTTC.

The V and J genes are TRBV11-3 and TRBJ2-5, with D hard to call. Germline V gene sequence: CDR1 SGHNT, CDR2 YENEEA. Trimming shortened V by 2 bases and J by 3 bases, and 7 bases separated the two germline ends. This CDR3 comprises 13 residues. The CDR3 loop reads CASSLISEETQYF. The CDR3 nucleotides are TGTGCCAGCAGCTTAATTTCTGAAGAGACCCAGTACTTC. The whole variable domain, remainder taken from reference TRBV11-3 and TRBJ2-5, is EAGVVQSPRYKIIEKKQPVAFWCNPISGHNTLYWYLQNLGQGPELLIRYENEEAVDDSQLPKDRFSAERLKGVDSTLKIQPAELGDSAVYLCASSLISEETQYFGPGTRLLVL.

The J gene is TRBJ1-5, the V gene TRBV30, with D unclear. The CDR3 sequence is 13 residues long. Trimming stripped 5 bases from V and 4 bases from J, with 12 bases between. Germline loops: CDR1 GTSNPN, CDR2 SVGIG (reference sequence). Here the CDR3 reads CAWASRKNQPQHF. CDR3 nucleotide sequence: TGTGCCTGGGCTAGTCGGAAAAATCAGCCCCAGCATTTT.

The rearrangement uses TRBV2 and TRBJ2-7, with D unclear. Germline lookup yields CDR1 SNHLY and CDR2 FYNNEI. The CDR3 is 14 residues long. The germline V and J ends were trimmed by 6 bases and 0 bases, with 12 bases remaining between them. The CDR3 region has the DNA TGTGCCAGCAGCCCCCGGACGTCCTCCTACGAGCAGTACTTC. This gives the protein CASSPRTSSYEQYF.

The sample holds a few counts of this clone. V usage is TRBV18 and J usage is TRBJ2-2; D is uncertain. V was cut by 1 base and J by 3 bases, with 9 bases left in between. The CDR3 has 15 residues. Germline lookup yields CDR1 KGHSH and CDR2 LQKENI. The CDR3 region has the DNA TGTGCCAGCTCACCACGTGCGCTGGACACCGGGGAGCTGTTTTTT. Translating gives CASSPRALDTGELFF.

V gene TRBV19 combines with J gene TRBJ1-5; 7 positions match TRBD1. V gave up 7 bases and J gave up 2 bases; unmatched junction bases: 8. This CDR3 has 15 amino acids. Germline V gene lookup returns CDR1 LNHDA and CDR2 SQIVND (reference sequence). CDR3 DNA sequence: TGTGCCAGTACATTCGACGGACAGGGCAATCAGCCCCAGCATTTT. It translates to CASTFDGQGNQPQHF. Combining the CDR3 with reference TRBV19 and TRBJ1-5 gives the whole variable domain DGGITQSPKYLFRKEGQNVTLSCEQNLNHDAMYWYRQDPGQGLRLIYYSQIVNDFQKGDIAEGYSVSREKKESFPLTVTSAQKNPTAFYLCASTFDGQGNQPQHFGDGTRLSIL.

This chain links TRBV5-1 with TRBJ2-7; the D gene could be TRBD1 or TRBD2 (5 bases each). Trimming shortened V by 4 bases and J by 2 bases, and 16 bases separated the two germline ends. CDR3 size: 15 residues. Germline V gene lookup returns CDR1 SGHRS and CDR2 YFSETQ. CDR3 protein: CASSPAGTSAYEQYF. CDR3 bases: TGCGCCAGCAGCCCCGCCGGGACCTCAGCCTACGAGCAGTACTTC.

The CDR3 sequence is CASTLGEASYEQYF. The DNA of the CDR3 is TGTGCCAGCACCCTCGGGGAAGCTTCCTACGAGCAGTACTTC. The rearrangement joins TRBV6-1 to TRBJ2-7, with a possible D match to TRBD2 (5 bases). The CDR3 sequence is 14 residues long. Germline assignment: CDR1 MNHNS and CDR2 SASEGT. V was clipped by 7 bases and J by 1 base, with 14 bases between them.

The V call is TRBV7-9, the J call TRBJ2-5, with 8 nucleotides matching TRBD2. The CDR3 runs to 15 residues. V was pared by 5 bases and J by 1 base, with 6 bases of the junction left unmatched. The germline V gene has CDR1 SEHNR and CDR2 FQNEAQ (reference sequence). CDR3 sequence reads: CASSPRGGIQETQYF. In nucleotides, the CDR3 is TGTGCCAGCAGCCCCCGGGGGGGCATCCAAGAGACCCAGTACTTC.

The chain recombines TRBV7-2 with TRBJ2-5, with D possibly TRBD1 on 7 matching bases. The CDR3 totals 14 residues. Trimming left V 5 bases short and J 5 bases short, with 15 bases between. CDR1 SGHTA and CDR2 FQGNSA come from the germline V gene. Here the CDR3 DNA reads TGTGCCAGCAGCCTCGGGGGCAGGGGGGAGACCCAGTACTTC. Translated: CASSLGGRGETQYF.

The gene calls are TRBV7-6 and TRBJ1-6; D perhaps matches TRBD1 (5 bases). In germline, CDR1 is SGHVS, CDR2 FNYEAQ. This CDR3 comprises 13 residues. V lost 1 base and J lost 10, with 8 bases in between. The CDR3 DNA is TGTGCCAGCAGCTTAGGGGGGGGATCACCCCTCCACTTT. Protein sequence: CASSLGGGSPLHF.

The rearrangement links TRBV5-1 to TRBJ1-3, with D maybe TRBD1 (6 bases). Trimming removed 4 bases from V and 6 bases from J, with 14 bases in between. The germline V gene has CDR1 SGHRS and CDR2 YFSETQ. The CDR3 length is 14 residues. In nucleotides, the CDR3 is TGCGCCAGCAGCCAACAGGGTCCGCCAAACACCATATATTTT. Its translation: CASSQQGPPNTIYF.